This T cell receptor beta chain was profiled in a study of CD8+ T cells in alopecia areata. Study results and caveats: Against the mouse data, patients shared TCRs less clearly, possibly for HLA reasons. Lesional scalp, especially alopecia totalis/universalis, showed higher clonality than normal scalp.

Isolated RNA was reverse transcribed into cDNA used as the sequencing template. This table comes from immunoSEQ multiplex PCR, and its TCRdb copy is limited to in-frame clones, with some not included. The sample lists about 37,000 clones, nearly 55% seen once, with 1.8% in the top ten. CDR3 length: 15 amino acids. Germline V gene data show CDR1 as SGHDT and CDR2 as YYEEEE. The ends were cut back, 2 bases at V and 4 bases at J, with 13 bases in the middle. Remarks on this clone: Antigen specificity is unknown.

In a group of 4 or 5 patients, CD4+ cells were sorted into CD25+CD127- cells. Patients with alopecia areata provided lesional scalp punch biopsies as well as peripheral blood. Using a FACSAria, the CD4+ and CD8+ T cells were sorted from the PBMCs. The sequence derives from a human donor with alopecia areata. The chain has TRBV5-6 and TRBJ1-5; D possibly corresponds to TRBD1 (5 bases). Input material: CD4+ Tregs sorted from blood. The DNA of the CDR3 is TGTGCCAGCAGCTTTAGGGGTCGTTGGAATCAGCCCCAGCATTTT. Translated: CASSFRGRWNQPQHF.